The sequence of this T cell receptor beta chain was determined in a study of Ad26.COV2.S vaccination and SARS-CoV-2 variants. Per the germline V gene, CDR1 is MGHRA and CDR2 is YSYEKL. CDR3 size: 17 residues. Trimming at V came to 0 bases and at J to 4 bases, leaving 11 bases not matched to a gene. Generated by immunoSEQ multiplex PCR, the TCRdb table keeps only in-frame clones and is missing some. The table includes roughly 320,000 clones, 85% detected once. Specified treatment: roughly 19 received Ad26.COV2.S at low or high dose, single or two shots; several received placebo; per-sample allocation not given. Sampling was performed 63 days after the first vaccine or placebo injection.

The V gene is TRBV4-1, the J gene TRBJ1-2, with TRBD1 matching over 7 bases. The sequences come from peripheral blood, collected in a trial of Ad26.COV2.S vaccine versus placebo. The receptor was isolated from a person between 18 and 65 years old who received the Ad26.COV2.S COVID-19 vaccine or a placebo. CDR3: CASSQEGTDPGGYGYTF. The CDR3 DNA reads TGCGCCAGCAGCCAAGAGGGGACAGATCCCGGGGGCTATGGCTACACCTTC.